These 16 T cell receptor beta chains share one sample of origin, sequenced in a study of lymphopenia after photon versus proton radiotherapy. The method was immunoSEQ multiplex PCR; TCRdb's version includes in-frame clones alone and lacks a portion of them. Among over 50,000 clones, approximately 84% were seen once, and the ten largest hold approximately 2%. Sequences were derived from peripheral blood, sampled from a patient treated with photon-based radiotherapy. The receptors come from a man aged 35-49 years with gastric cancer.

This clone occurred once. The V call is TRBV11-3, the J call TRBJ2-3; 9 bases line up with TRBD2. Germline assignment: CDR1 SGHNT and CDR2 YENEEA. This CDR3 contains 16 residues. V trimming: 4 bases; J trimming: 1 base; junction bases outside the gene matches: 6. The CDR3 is CASSSLTSGGTDTQYF. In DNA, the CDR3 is TGTGCCAGCAGCTCCCTGACTAGCGGAGGCACAGATACGCAGTATTTT.

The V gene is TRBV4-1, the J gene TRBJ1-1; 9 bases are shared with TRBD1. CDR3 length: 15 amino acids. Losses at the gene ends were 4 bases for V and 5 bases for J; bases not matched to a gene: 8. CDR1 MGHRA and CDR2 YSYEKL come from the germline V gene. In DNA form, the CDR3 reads TGCGCCAGCAGCCCCCGGGGACAGGGTGGTACTGAAGCTTTCTTT. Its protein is CASSPRGQGGTEAFF.

The CDR3 region has the DNA TGTGCCAGCAGCTTACAGGGGGCGGGTAATGAGCAGTTCTTC. It codes for CASSLQGAGNEQFF. J is TRBJ2-1 and V is TRBV7-3; TRBD1 aligns across 8 bases. The germline CDR1 and CDR2 sequences are SGHTA and FQGTGA. The CDR3 is 14 amino acids. Trimming removed 2 bases from V and 7 bases from J; junction bases left unmatched: 4. The full variable domain, rest sourced from reference TRBV7-3 and TRBJ2-1, is GAGVSQTPSNKVTEKGKYVELRCDPISGHTALYWYRQSLGQGPEFLIYFQGTGAADDSGLPNDRFFAVRPEGSVSTLKIQRTERGDSAVYLCASSLQGAGNEQFFGPGTRLTVL.

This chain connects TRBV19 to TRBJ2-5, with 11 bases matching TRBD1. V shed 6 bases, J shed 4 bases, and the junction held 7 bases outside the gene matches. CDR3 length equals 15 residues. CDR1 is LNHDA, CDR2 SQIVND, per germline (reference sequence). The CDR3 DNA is TGTGCCAGTAGCCAGGACAGGGGGCAGATAGAGACCCAGTACTTC. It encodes CASSQDRGQIETQYF.

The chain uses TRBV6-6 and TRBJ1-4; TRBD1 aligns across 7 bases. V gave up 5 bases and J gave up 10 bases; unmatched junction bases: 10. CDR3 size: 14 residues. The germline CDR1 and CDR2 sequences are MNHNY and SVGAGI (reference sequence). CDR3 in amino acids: CASSTQGQLGKLFF. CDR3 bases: TGTGCCAGCAGTACACAGGGGCAGCTTGGAAAACTGTTTTTT.

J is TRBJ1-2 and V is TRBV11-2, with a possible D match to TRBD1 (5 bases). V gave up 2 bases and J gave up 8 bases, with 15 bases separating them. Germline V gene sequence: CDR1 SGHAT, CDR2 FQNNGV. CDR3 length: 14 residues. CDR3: CASSLQGAGGGYTF. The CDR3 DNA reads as TGTGCCAGCAGCTTACAGGGAGCCGGTGGCGGCTACACCTTC.

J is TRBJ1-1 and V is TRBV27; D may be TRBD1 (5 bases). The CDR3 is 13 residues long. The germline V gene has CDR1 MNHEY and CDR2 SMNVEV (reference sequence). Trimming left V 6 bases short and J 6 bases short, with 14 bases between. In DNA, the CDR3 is TGTGCCAGCAGCCTGGGCGGAGGGGCTGAAGCTTTCTTT. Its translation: CASSLGGGAEAFF.

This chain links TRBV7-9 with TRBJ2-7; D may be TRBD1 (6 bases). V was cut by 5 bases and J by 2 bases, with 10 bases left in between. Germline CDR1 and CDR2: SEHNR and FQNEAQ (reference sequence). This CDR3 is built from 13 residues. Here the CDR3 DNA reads TGTGCCAGCAGCAGGACAGAGACCTACGAGCAGTACTTC. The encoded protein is CASSRTETYEQYF. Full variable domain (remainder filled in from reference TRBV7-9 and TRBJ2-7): DTGVSQNPRHKITKRGQNVTFRCDPISEHNRLYWYRQTLGQGPEFLTYFQNEAQLEKSRLLSDRFSAERPKGSFSTLEIQRTEQGDSAMYLCASSRTETYEQYFGPGTRLTVT.

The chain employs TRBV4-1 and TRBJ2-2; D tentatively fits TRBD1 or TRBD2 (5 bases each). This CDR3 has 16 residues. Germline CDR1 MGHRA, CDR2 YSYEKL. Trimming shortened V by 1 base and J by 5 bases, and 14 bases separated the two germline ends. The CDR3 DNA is TGCGCCAGCAGCCAAGGGGTATCCGGGGCGACCGGGGAGCTGTTTTTT. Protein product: CASSQGVSGATGELFF.

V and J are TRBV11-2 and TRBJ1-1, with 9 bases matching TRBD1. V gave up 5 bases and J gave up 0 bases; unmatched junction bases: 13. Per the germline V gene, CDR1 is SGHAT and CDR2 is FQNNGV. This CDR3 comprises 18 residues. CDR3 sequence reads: CASSLQGARFPMNTEAFF. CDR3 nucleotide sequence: TGTGCCAGCAGCCTACAGGGGGCAAGGTTTCCAATGAACACTGAAGCTTTCTTT.

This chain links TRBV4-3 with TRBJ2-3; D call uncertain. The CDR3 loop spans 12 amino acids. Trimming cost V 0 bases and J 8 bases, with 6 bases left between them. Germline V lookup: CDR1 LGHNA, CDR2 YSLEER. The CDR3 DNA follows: TGCGCCAGCAGCCAAGATCGGATTACGCAGTATTTT. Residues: CASSQDRITQYF.

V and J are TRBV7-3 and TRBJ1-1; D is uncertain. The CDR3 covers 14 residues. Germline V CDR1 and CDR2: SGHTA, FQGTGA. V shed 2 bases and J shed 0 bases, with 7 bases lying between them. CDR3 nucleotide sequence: TGTGCCAGCAGCTTAGGGCGGCTGAACACTGAAGCTTTCTTT. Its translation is CASSLGRLNTEAFF.

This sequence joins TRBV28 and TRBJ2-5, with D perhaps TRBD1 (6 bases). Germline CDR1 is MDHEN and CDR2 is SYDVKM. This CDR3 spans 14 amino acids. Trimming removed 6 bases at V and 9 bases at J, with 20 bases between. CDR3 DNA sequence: TGTGCCAGCAGCTACATACAGGGTATGGGGTCCCAGTACTTC. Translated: CASSYIQGMGSQYF.

For the CDR3, the DNA is TGTGCCAGCAGCTTAGGGCCAGCGAGCTCCTACGAGCAGTACTTC. The encoded protein is CASSLGPASSYEQYF. The chain has TRBV11-2 and TRBJ2-7; D not certain. The CDR3 has 15 residues. Trimming took 1 base from V and 0 from J, leaving 10 bases between them. The germline V gene has CDR1 SGHAT and CDR2 FQNNGV.

CDR3 DNA: TGTGCCAGCAGCTTGGGCTGGCGGGGGGGCACAGATACGCAGTATTTT. Translation: CASSLGWRGGTDTQYF. This chain connects TRBV11-3 to TRBJ2-3, with 8 bases aligning to TRBD2. Germline CDR1 and CDR2: SGHNT and YENEEA. V dropped 3 bases and J dropped 1; count of bases not matched to a gene: 6. The CDR3 contains 16 residues.

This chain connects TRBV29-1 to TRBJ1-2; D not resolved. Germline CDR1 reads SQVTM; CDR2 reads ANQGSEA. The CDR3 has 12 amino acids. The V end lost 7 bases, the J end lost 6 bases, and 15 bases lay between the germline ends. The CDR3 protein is CSAAGGLDGYTF. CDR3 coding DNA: TGCAGCGCCGCGGGAGGGCTCGATGGCTACACCTTC.